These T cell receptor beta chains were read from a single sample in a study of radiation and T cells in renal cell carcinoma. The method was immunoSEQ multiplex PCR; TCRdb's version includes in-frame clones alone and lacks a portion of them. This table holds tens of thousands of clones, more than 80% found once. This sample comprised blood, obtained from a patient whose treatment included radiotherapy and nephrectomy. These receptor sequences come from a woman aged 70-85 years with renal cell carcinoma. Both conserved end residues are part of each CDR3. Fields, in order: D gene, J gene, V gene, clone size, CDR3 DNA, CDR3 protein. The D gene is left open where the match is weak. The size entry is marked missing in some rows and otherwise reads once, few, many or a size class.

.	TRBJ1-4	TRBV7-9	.	TGTGCCAGCAGCTTAGCCTGGAGTTATGAAAAACTGTTTTTT	CASSLAWSYEKLFF
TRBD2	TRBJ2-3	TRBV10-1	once	TGCGCCAGCTTCCGACGGGGGGGGACAGATACGCAGTATTTT	CASFRRGGTDTQYF
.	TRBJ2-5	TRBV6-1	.	TGTGCCAGCAACCCGATGTGGACGGCCCAAGAGACCCAGTACTTC	CASNPMWTAQETQYF
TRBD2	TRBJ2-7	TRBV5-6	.	TGTGCCAGCAGCTTGGGGGCGAGCGGGACGGACGAGCAGTACTTC	CASSLGASGTDEQYF
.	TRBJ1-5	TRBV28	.	TGTGCCAGCAGCTCGGGATTCATAAACAATCAGCCCCAGCATTTT	CASSSGFINNQPQHF
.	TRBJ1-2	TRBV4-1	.	TGCGCCAGCAGCCAAGAGAAGGGTGGCTACACCTTC	CASSQEKGGYTF
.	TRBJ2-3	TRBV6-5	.	TGTGCCAGCAGTTACGGGCAGATGAGCACAGATACGCAGTATTTT	CASSYGQMSTDTQYF
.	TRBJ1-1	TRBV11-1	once	TGTGCCAGCAGCTCGAGATACACTGAAGCTTTCTTT	CASSSRYTEAFF
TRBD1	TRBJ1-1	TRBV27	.	TGTGCCAGCAGTCGTGTGCCAGGGGGATTGGGAGGCACTGAAGCTTTCTTT	CASSRVPGGLGGTEAFF
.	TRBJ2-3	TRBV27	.	TGTGCCAGCAGTTTATTCCGACGGCGTAGCACAGATACGCAGTATTTT	CASSLFRRRSTDTQYF
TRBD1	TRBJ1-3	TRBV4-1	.	TGCGCCAGCAGCGGGCCGACAGGGAGAAACACCATATATTTT	CASSGPTGRNTIYF
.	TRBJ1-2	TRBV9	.	TGTGCCAGCAGCCCCCCAGGACAGCTGGGGGGTGGCTACACCTTC	CASSPPGQLGGGYTF
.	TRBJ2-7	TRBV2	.	TGTGCCAGCAAACAGGGCTACGAGCAGTACTTC	CASKQGYEQYF
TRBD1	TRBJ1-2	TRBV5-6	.	TGTGCCAGCAGCTTGGGGTCAAGGGGGCTAAAGGGCTACACCTTC	CASSLGSRGLKGYTF
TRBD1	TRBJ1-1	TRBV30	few	TGTGCCTGGAGCCCGGACAGGGGCGCTGAAGCTTTCTTT	CAWSPDRGAEAFF
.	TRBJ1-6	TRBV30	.	TGTGCCTGGAGTAATGGCCAAAATAATTCACCCCTCCACTTT	CAWSNGQNNSPLHF
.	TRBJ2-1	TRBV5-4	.	TGTGCCAGCAGCTTGATCGGTGATGAGCAGTTCTTC	CASSLIGDEQFF
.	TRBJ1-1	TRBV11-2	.	TGTGCCAGCAGCTCGCGGTTCACTGAAGCTTTCTTT	CASSSRFTEAFF
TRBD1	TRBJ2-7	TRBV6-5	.	TGTGCCACCAAGGGGACAGGGGGCGACGAGCAGTACTTC	CATKGTGGDEQYF
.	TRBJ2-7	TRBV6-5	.	TGTGCCAGCAGAACAGGATCCTACGAGCAGTACTTC	CASRTGSYEQYF
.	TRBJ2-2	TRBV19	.	TGTGCCAGTACAGGGATGAACACCGGGGAGCTGTTTTTT	CASTGMNTGELFF
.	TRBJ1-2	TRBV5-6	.	TGTGCCAGCAGCTTGCCCCCCAATGGCTACACCTTC	CASSLPPNGYTF
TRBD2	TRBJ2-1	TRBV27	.	TGTGCCAGCAGTTTTTTAGCGGGAGAAAAAAATGAGCAGTTCTTC	CASSFLAGEKNEQFF